The 29 T cell receptor beta chains below come from one sample, sequenced in a study of low-dose radiotherapy and immunotherapy resistance in tumors. Time point described: before trial treatment. Primers used for first-strand cDNA, a TRAV- and TRBV-specific set, covered both alpha and beta chains. Both a constant-region primer and a V-primer adapter served to amplify TCRs across about 20 PCR cycles. A single record per CDR3 protein comes from TCRdb applying MiXCR to the reads. The sample has 80,000 to 90,000 distinct CDR3 sequences; roughly a sixth are singletons. The specimen was PBMCs, collected before treatment. All receptors come from a male donor with prostate cancer.

This clonotype was observed a single time. This chain connects TRBV14 to TRBJ2-6; D is unclear. Germline loops: CDR1 SGHDN, CDR2 FVKESK. With 2 bases removed from V and 4 bases from J, the gap between germline ends came to 9 bases. The CDR3 sequence is 15 residues long. CDR3 protein: CASSQSKSGANVLTF. The CDR3 DNA reads as TGTGCCAGCAGCCAAAGTAAGTCCGGGGCCAACGTCCTGACTTTC.

Ten or more counts support this clonotype. The rearrangement joins TRBV12-3 or TRBV12-4 to TRBJ2-3; maybe TRBD1 (5 bases). The CDR3 length is 14 residues. The V end was cut by 2 bases, the J end by 2 bases, with 8 bases between. The chain's CDR3 is CASSLRQNTDTQYF. The DNA of the CDR3 is TGTGCCAGCAGTTTAAGACAGAACACAGATACGCAGTATTTT.

This clonotype came up many times. This rearrangement joins TRBV12-3 or TRBV12-4 to TRBJ2-3, with D possibly being TRBD1 (5 bases). Trimming pared 6 bases from V and 5 bases from J, leaving 15 bases between. The length of the CDR3 is 14 residues. This CDR3 reads CASRKGMWIDTQYF. CDR3 DNA sequence: TGTGCCAGCAGAAAGGGGATGTGGATAGATACGCAGTATTTT.

Note on this clonotype: The limits of the CDR3 on the DNA are not certain, so only TCRdb's listed CDR3 is given. The chain employs TRBV19 and TRBJ1-4; the table's D call TRBD1 went unverified against the DNA. The CDR3 length is 16 residues, termini included. From germline, CDR1 is LNHDA and CDR2 SQIVND (reference sequence). The chain's CDR3 is CASTPSGGNGEKLFFF.

Note on this clonotype: A far larger clone is off by one base, so a read error is likely. The chain recombines TRBV9 with TRBJ1-3; D is unresolved. Germline CDR1 is SGDLS and CDR2 is YYNGEE. This CDR3 is 13 amino acids long. The CDR3 nucleotides read TGTGCCAGCAGGATCAACTCTGGAAACATCATATATTTT. Amino acid sequence: CASRINSGNIIYF.

This clonotype was detected only a few times. This sequence may be a read error, since a much larger clone differs from it by one base. This chain uses TRBV7-6 with TRBJ2-5; the D gene is possibly TRBD1 (6 bases). CDR3 length equals 12 residues. Per germline, CDR1 SGHVS and CDR2 FNYEAQ. The CDR3 loop is CVSSQGLETQYF. The CDR3 DNA reads as TGTGTCAGCAGCCAGGGGTTGGAGACCCAGTACTTC.

In its sample, this clonotype was seen many times. The chain recombines TRBV5-1 with TRBJ2-5; D tentatively reads TRBD1 or TRBD2 (5 bases each). The V gene's germline CDR1 is SGHRS and CDR2 YFSETQ. The CDR3 is made up of 15 amino acids. Deletions cut 3 bases from V and 4 bases from J, with 16 bases between. As DNA, the CDR3 is TGCGCCAGCAGCTCAACCTCCGGGACCGGAGAGACCCAGTACTTC. The encoded protein is CASSSTSGTGETQYF.

As for this clonotype: Because the CDR3's place on the DNA is in doubt, the DNA is left out and the CDR3 is given as listed by TCRdb. This chain uses TRBV2 with TRBJ2-2; the D call of TRBD1 is as the table states it, not checked on the DNA. In germline, CDR1 is SNHLY, CDR2 FYNNEI. Including both end residues, the CDR3 is 17 amino acids long. CDR3 region: CASKGRENTGELFFFFF.

This clonotype was seen repeatedly, ten times or more. The V gene is TRBV12-3 or TRBV12-4, the J gene TRBJ2-3, with TRBD2 matching over 13 bases. The V gene end was trimmed by 6 bases and the J gene end by 3 bases; junction bases not matched to a gene: 9. The CDR3 extends over 17 amino acids. CDR3: CASSPAELAGGTDTQYF. The CDR3 coding sequence is TGTGCCAGCAGCCCCGCCGAACTAGCGGGGGGGACAGATACGCAGTATTTT.

This chain links TRBV6-1 with TRBJ2-5; D possibly corresponds to TRBD1 (5 bases). Germline CDR1 and CDR2: MNHNS and SASEGT. There are 14 residues in the CDR3. The V end lost 7 bases, the J end lost 5 bases, and 17 bases lay between the germline ends. Here the CDR3 reads CASKVGLIPETQYF. As DNA, the CDR3 is TGTGCCAGCAAGGTGGGGCTGATACCTGAGACCCAGTACTTC.

In this sample, this clonotype turned up many times. This rearrangement joins TRBV6-5 to TRBJ1-6; D perhaps matches TRBD1 (5 bases). This CDR3 is built from 16 residues. Germline lookup yields CDR1 MNHEY and CDR2 SVGAGI. Trimming removed 6 bases at V and 7 bases at J, with 19 bases between. In nucleotides, the CDR3 is TGTGCCAGCAGCTCTCCCCCAACAAGACAGAATTCACCCCTCCACTTT. It yields the protein CASSSPPTRQNSPLHF.

This clonotype was found many times. The rearrangement links TRBV7-9 to TRBJ2-5; D may be TRBD2 (7 bases). V was clipped by 0 bases and J by 5 bases, with 10 bases between them. The CDR3 length is 14 residues. Germline loops: CDR1 SEHNR, CDR2 FQNEAQ (reference sequence). For the CDR3, the DNA is TGTGCCAGCAGCTTAGCCCGCGGGGGCGAGACCCAGTACTTC. Translating it yields CASSLARGGETQYF. The full variable domain, its missing parts supplied by reference TRBV7-9 and TRBJ2-5, is DTGVSQNPRHKITKRGQNVTFRCDPISEHNRLYWYRQTLGQGPEFLTYFQNEAQLEKSRLLSDRFSAERPKGSFSTLEIQRTEQGDSAMYLCASSLARGGETQYFGPGTRLLVL.

The chain employs TRBV7-2 and TRBJ2-1, with 7 nucleotides matching TRBD1. Losses at the gene ends were 4 bases for V and 13 bases for J; bases not matched to a gene: 13. The germline CDR1 and CDR2 sequences are SGHTA and FQGNSA. The CDR3 contains 14 residues. The CDR3 loop reads CASSSDRRQETQFF. The CDR3 coding sequence is TGTGCCAGCAGCTCGGACAGGCGCCAAGAGACCCAGTTCTTC.

Ten or more counts support this clonotype. The V call is TRBV30, the J call TRBJ1-5, with D tentatively TRBD1 (6 bases). In germline, CDR1 is GTSNPN, CDR2 SVGIG (reference sequence). This CDR3 region has 13 residues. Trimming left V 5 bases short and J 4 bases short, with 12 bases between. For the CDR3, the DNA is TGTGCCTGGGGAGGGGGGCGTAATCAGCCCCAGCATTTT. This codes for CAWGGGRNQPQHF. The full variable domain, completed using reference TRBV30 and TRBJ1-5, is SQTIHQWPATLVQPVGSPLSLECTVEGTSNPNLYWYRQAAGRGLQLLFYSVGIGQISSEVPQNLSASRPQDRQFILSSKKLLLSDSGFYLCAWGGGRNQPQHFGDGTRLSIL.

There are many counts of this clonotype. The V and J genes are TRBV18 and TRBJ2-2; no definite D call. CDR3 length: 15 residues. The V end was cut by 3 bases, the J end by 4 bases, with 12 bases between. Germline V CDR1 and CDR2: KGHSH, LQKENI. The CDR3 protein is CASSPSQRGTGELFF. The CDR3 region has the DNA TGTGCCAGCTCACCTAGCCAGCGCGGCACCGGGGAGCTGTTTTTT.

This clonotype has ten or more counts. This rearrangement joins TRBV11-2 to TRBJ2-2, with D perhaps matching TRBD1 or TRBD2 (5 bases each). The V end was cut by 5 bases, the J end by 4 bases, with 26 bases between. CDR1 is SGHAT and CDR2 is FQNNGV in the germline V gene. CDR3 length: 19 residues. The CDR3 spells CASSLRPGTDSFSTGELFF. CDR3 nucleotides: TGTGCCAGCAGCCTACGACCCGGGACCGACTCGTTCTCCACCGGGGAGCTGTTTTTT.

This clonotype has at least ten counts. The chain couples TRBV29-1 to TRBJ1-1; possible D gene TRBD1, 5 bases. This CDR3 is built from 16 residues. Germline CDR1 reads SQVTM; CDR2 reads ANQGSEA. V dropped 7 bases and J dropped 5 bases, with 26 bases sitting between them. CDR3: CSGLDIKGAPPTEAFF. The CDR3 region has the DNA TGCAGCGGACTGGACATAAAGGGCGCACCTCCTACTGAAGCTTTCTTT.

This clonotype was recorded many times. The rearrangement joins TRBV27 to TRBJ1-1; tentatively, D is TRBD1 (5 bases). The V end lost 8 bases, the J end lost 8 bases, and 18 bases lay between the germline ends. CDR1 is MNHEY, CDR2 SMNVEV, per germline (reference sequence). The CDR3 length is 13 residues. CDR3 nucleotides: TGTGCCAGCTTGTCCCGTACGGGGGTAGAAGCTTTCTTT. Amino acid sequence: CASLSRTGVEAFF.

This clonotype has a count of ten or more. V and J are TRBV24-1 and TRBJ2-3; D gene unclear. The CDR3 runs 13 residues. The V gene lost 7 bases and the J gene lost 5 bases, with 12 bases spanning the gap. The germline CDR1 and CDR2 sequences are KGHDR and SFDVKD. The CDR3 reads CATSPRWEDTQYF. The CDR3 bases are TGTGCCACCAGCCCAAGGTGGGAAGATACGCAGTATTTT.

The chain is built from TRBV20-1 and TRBJ2-7; maybe TRBD1 (5 bases). The CDR3 is 13 amino acids. From germline, CDR1 is DFQATT and CDR2 SNEGSKA (reference sequence). V was shortened by 2 bases and J by 7 bases, with 15 bases between the two germline ends. CDR3 DNA: TGCAGTGCTAGATCTGGTGGGGCTTTGGAGCAGTACTTC. It encodes CSARSGGALEQYF.

This clonotype was recorded at least ten times. V usage is TRBV19 and J usage is TRBJ2-5, with D perhaps TRBD1 or TRBD2 (6 bases each). Per the germline V gene, CDR1 is LNHDA and CDR2 is SQIVND (reference sequence). V dropped 7 bases and J dropped 5 bases, with 17 bases sitting between them. CDR3 size: 14 residues. The DNA for the CDR3 is TGTGCCAGTACCGAAGGGGGGAGGAAGGAGACCCAGTACTTC. This codes for CASTEGGRKETQYF.

This clonotype was seen repeatedly, ten times or more. The V gene is TRBV12-3 or TRBV12-4, the J gene TRBJ1-5; the D gene is possibly TRBD1 (5 bases). The CDR3 has 16 residues. Trimming shortened V by 1 base and J by 0 bases, and 10 bases separated the two germline ends. The CDR3 here is CASSLGQGNSNQPQHF. DNA of the CDR3: TGTGCCAGCAGTTTAGGGCAGGGAAATAGCAATCAGCCCCAGCATTTT.

This clonotype came up many times. This sequence joins TRBV29-1 and TRBJ2-3; tentative D call: TRBD2 (6 bases). V lost 7 bases, J lost 1 base, and 15 bases lay in between. CDR1 is SQVTM, CDR2 ANQGSEA, per germline. CDR3 length: 14 residues. The CDR3 protein is CSARKGGGTDTQYF. The DNA of the CDR3 is TGCAGCGCACGAAAGGGCGGGGGCACAGATACGCAGTATTTT.

This clonotype has at least ten counts. V is TRBV10-3 and J is TRBJ2-6, with unresolved D. Deletions cut 11 bases from V and 2 bases from J, with 1 base between. Germline CDR1 and CDR2: ENHRY and SYGVKD. The CDR3 extends over 10 amino acids. DNA of the CDR3: TGTGCCGCTGGGGCCAACGTCCTGACTTTC. Its translation: CAAGANVLTF.

About this clonotype itself: With only one base between it and a far larger clone, this is likely a read error. Likely a read error: the CDR3 ends without its conserved phenylalanine or tryptophan. This chain connects TRBV6-5 to TRBJ1-5; D may be TRBD1 (6 bases). This CDR3 contains 14 residues. V lost 5 bases and J 3 bases, leaving 11 bases between the germline ends. From germline, CDR1 is MNHEY and CDR2 SVGAGI. CDR3 loop: CASSAGTLNQPQHS. DNA of the CDR3: TGTGCCAGCAGTGCCGGGACACTCAATCAGCCCCAGCATTCT.

This clonotype was seen at least ten times. The V and J genes are TRBV7-3 and TRBJ2-5; possibly TRBD1 or TRBD2 for D (5 bases each). Germline-derived CDR1 and CDR2 are SGHTA and FQGTGA. The CDR3 contains 15 residues. The germline V and J ends were trimmed by 5 bases and 2 bases, with 15 bases remaining between them. As DNA, the CDR3 is TGTGCCAGCAGCCCCTCTTCGGGGCTTCAAGAGACCCAGTACTTC. Its translation: CASSPSSGLQETQYF.

Worth noting for this clonotype: It differs at one base from a far larger clone, so likely a read error. CDR3 region: CATRLERRPTNEQFF. Here the CDR3 DNA reads TGTGCCACCAGATTAGAGAGGCGACCCACAAATGAGCAGTTCTTC. V is TRBV24-1 and J is TRBJ2-7, with D hard to call. The J call may be wrong; the DNA end is better matched by TRBJ2-1. CDR1 is KGHDR, CDR2 SFDVKD, per germline. The CDR3 length is 15 residues.

Ten or more counts support this clonotype. The CDR3 bases are TGCAGTGCTGGAAGGGGGGGGGCCGGGGAGACCCAGTACTTC. As protein: CSAGRGGAGETQYF. This chain links TRBV20-1 with TRBJ2-5, with D possibly being TRBD2 (7 bases). From germline, CDR1 is DFQATT and CDR2 SNEGSKA (reference sequence). V lost 5 bases and J lost 5, with 18 bases in between. This CDR3 is built from 14 residues.

This clonotype appeared a few times. The chain employs TRBV15 and TRBJ2-1; 8 positions agree with TRBD2. CDR1 and CDR2 (germline): LNHNV, YYDKDF (reference sequence). This CDR3 has 16 residues. The V segment lost 0 bases and the J segment 7 bases; nucleotides outside the gene matches: 8. CDR3 sequence reads: CATSREGRGVGNEQFF. Here the CDR3 DNA reads TGTGCCACCAGCAGAGAAGGGCGGGGGGTGGGGAATGAGCAGTTCTTC. Using reference TRBV15 and TRBJ2-1 for the parts outside the CDR3, the full variable domain is DAMVIQNPRYQVTQFGKPVTLSCSQTLNHNVMYWYQQKSSQAPKLLFHYYDKDFNNEADTPDNFQSRRPNTSFCFLDIRSPGLGDTAMYLCATSREGRGVGNEQFFGPGTRLTVL.